This TCR beta chain was sequenced in a study of T-cell reconstitution after alpha-beta-depleted transplantation in children. This clonotype was observed at least ten times. It was with unique molecular identifiers that the TCRbeta library was prepared. TCRdb passed the PCR reads through MiXCR, listing each CDR3 protein once. The table records 200,000 to 250,000 distinct CDR3 sequences, roughly a tenth of them present only once. Sequencing was performed on PBMCs from the stem cell graft donor, taken from the stem cell graft. The clonotype comes from a human donor who donated a stem cell graft to a child with acute lymphoblastic leukemia.

The CDR3 spells CASSYLTSGFTDTQYF. CDR3 sequence (DNA): TGTGCCAGCAGTTACCTGACTAGCGGCTTCACAGATACGCAGTATTTT. The chain links TRBV6-2 or TRBV6-3 to TRBJ2-3, with TRBD2 identical over 9 bases. Per the germline V gene, CDR1 is MNHEY and CDR2 is SVGEGT. Unmatched junction bases numbered 5, after V lost 2 bases and J lost 2 bases. The CDR3 extends over 16 amino acids.